Listed below are T cell receptor beta chains from one sample, sequenced in a study of blood T cell repertoires in COVID-19. Profiling relied on immunoSEQ multiplex PCR, and the TCRdb table lists in-frame clones only, not all of them. The sample lists tens of thousands of clones, around 84% seen once, with 9% to 15% in the top ten. The sequenced sample was peripheral blood. The source of these receptors is a human donor in a cohort sampled during active COVID-19. CDR3s include the opening cysteine and the closing phenylalanine or tryptophan.

TRBV13	TRBJ2-6	CASRPNPGQGSGANVLTF
TRBV9	TRBJ2-3	CASSVDRRGGGTDTQYF
TRBV25-1	TRBJ2-5	CASSELASQETQYF
TRBV2	TRBJ2-7	CASSESPDRVYYEQYF
TRBV7-2	TRBJ2-1	CASSGTYNEQFF
TRBV7-6	TRBJ2-1	CASSSSGGYNEQFF
TRBV24-1	TRBJ1-2	CATSESVYPYGYTF
TRBV28	TRBJ1-1	CASSSRPGTGYTEAFF
TRBV19	TRBJ2-7	CASSATSGAAYEQYF
TRBV4-1	TRBJ2-6	CASSQEIRDSSSGANVLTF
TRBV6-5	TRBJ2-7	CASSHSWTGFNEQYF
TRBV7-9	TRBJ2-7	CASSPLDRDEQYF
TRBV25-1	TRBJ2-2	CASSEIAWTGELFF
TRBV11-2	TRBJ2-7	CASTLAGTYEQYF
TRBV30	TRBJ2-7	CAWSVLAGGYEQYF
TRBV4-1	TRBJ1-5	CASSQGQGNQPQHF
TRBV28	TRBJ1-1	CASSLFGTLGGTEAFF
TRBV27	TRBJ2-7	CASSLGPGGPFYEQYF
TRBV19	TRBJ1-1	CASQGNTEAFF
TRBV19	TRBJ1-6	CASTRDTYNSPLHF
TRBV4-1	TRBJ2-6	CASSTAGSGANVLTF
TRBV7-2	TRBJ1-4	CASSLVGDYEKLFF
TRBV6-5	TRBJ2-7	CASSIDKAYEQYF
TRBV7-2	TRBJ1-2	CASSQSNGGRSGYTF
TRBV6-1	TRBJ1-2	CASSAGTGGINYGYTF
TRBV5-1	TRBJ1-1	CASSLQGTTEAFF
TRBV6-5	TRBJ1-4	CASSYPGAKLFF
TRBV7-6	TRBJ2-7	CASSFSRAYEQYF
TRBV4-1	TRBJ1-5	CASSQEGQGAESNQPQHF
TRBV15	TRBJ1-1	CATSSSGTVTEAFF
TRBV30	TRBJ2-5	CAWSRREGTQYF
TRBV15	TRBJ1-2	CATSAHLLDGYTF
TRBV24-1	TRBJ2-1	CATSDFRGSNNEQFF
TRBV29-1	TRBJ2-1	CSVQGGEYNEQFF
TRBV19	TRBJ2-2	CASSPSPTSGNTGELFF
TRBV15	TRBJ1-5	CATSRPTGTGNQPQHF
TRBV9	TRBJ1-6	CASSVGGTPGNSPLHF
TRBV5-1	TRBJ1-5	CASSRDRDQPQHF
TRBV6-5	TRBJ1-1	CASSSTWTGGTEAFF
TRBV10-3	TRBJ2-7	CAISAGTGIEQYF
TRBV7-6	TRBJ2-3	CASSLSSGSTDTQYF
TRBV14	TRBJ2-1	CASSHGQGVYNEQFF
TRBV2	TRBJ2-5	CASSIREETQYF
TRBV9	TRBJ1-4	CASSVGGHSNEKLFF
TRBV6-5	TRBJ2-1	CASSYSSPSSYNEQFF
TRBV5-1	TRBJ2-7	CASSLATVGSYEQYF